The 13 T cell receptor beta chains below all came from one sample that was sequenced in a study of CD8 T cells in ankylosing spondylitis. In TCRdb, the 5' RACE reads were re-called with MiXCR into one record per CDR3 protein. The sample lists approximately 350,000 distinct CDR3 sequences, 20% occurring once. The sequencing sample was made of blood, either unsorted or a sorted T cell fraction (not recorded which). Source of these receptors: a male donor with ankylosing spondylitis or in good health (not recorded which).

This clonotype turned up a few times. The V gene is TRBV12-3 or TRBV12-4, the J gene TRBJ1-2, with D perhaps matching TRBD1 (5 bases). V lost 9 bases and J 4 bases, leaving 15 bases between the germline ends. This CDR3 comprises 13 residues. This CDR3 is CASERQTGYGYTF. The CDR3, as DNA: TGTGCCAGTGAAAGACAGACCGGCTATGGCTACACCTTC.

CDR3 DNA: TGCGCCAGCAGTGAATCCAGGGCCTACGAGCAGTACTTC. Amino acids: CASSESRAYEQYF. J is TRBJ2-7 and V is TRBV10-1; possibly TRBD1 for D (5 bases). V was trimmed by 3 bases and J by 2 bases, leaving 8 bases between them. This CDR3 comprises 13 residues. In germline, CDR1 is WNHNN, CDR2 SYGVQD (reference sequence).

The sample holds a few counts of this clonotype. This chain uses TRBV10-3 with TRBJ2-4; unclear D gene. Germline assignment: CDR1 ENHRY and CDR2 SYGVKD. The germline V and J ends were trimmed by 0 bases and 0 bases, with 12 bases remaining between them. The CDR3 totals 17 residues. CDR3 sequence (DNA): TGTGCCATCAGTGAGTCGGGCAGCCAACTAGCCAAAAACATTCAGTACTTC. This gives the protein CAISESGSQLAKNIQYF.

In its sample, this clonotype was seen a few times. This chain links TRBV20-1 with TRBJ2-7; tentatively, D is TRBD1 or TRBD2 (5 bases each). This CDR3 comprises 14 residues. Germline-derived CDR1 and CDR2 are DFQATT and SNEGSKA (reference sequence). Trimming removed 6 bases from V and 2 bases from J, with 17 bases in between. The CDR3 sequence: CSAIGAGPTYEQYF. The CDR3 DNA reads TGCAGTGCCATCGGGGCAGGCCCTACCTACGAGCAGTACTTC.

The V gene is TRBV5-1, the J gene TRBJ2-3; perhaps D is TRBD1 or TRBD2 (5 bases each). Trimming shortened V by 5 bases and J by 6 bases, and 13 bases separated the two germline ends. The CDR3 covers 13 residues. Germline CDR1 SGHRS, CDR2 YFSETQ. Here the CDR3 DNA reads TGCGCCAGCAGGCCCCCCGGGACGGATACGCAGTATTTT. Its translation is CASRPPGTDTQYF.

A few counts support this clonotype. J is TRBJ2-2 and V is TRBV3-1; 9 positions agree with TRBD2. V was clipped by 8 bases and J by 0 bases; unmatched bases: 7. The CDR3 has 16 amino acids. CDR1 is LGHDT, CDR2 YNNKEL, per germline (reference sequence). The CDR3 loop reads CASAGGTRPNTGELFF. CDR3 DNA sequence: TGTGCCAGCGCGGGAGGGACAAGACCGAACACCGGGGAGCTGTTTTTT.

DNA for the CDR3: TGTGCCAGCAGCCCCTGGACAGGGGGTGAGACAGATACGCAGTATTTT. This encodes CASSPWTGGETDTQYF. The V gene is TRBV7-9, the J gene TRBJ2-3; TRBD1 agrees at 10 bases. This CDR3 is 16 amino acids long. Germline assignment: CDR1 SEHNR and CDR2 FQNEAQ (reference sequence). The V gene end was trimmed by 5 bases and the J gene end by 3 bases; junction bases not matched to a gene: 8.

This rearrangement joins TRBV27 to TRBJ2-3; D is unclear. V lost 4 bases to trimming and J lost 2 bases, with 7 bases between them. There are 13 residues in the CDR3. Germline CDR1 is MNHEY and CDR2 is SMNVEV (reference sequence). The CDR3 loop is CASSSAVTDTQYF. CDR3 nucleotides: TGTGCCAGCAGTTCCGCTGTCACAGATACGCAGTATTTT.

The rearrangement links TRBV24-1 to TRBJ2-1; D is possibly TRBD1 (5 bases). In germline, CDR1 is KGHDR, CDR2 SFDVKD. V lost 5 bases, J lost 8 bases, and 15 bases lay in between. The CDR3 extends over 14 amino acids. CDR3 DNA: TGTGCCACCAGTGCCCTGACAGACGCGGATGAGCAGTTCTTC. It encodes CATSALTDADEQFF.

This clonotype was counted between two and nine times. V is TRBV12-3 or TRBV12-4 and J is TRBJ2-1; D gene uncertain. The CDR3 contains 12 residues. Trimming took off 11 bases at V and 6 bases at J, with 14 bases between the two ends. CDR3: CASSDQTNEQFF. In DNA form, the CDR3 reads TGTGCCTCCTCGGACCAAACCAATGAGCAGTTCTTC.

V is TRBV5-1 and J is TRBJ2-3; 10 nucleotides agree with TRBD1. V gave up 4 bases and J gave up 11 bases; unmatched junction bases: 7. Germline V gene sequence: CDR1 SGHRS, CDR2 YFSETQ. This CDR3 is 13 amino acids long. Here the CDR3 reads CASSNPGTGEQYF. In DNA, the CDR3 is TGCGCCAGCAGCAACCCTGGGACAGGGGAGCAGTATTTT.

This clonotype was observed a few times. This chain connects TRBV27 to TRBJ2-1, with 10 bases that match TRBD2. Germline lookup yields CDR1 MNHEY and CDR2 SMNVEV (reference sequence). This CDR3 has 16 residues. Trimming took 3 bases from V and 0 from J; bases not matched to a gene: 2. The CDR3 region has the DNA TGTGCCAGCAGTTTCAGCGGGGGGGCCTCCTACAATGAGCAGTTCTTC. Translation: CASSFSGGASYNEQFF.

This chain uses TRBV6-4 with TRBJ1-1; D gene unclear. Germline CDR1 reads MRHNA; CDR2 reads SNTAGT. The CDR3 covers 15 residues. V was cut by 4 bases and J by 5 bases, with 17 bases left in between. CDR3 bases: TGTGCCAGCAGTGCCGCCCCGGACCTGGCGACTGAAGCTTTCTTT. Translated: CASSAAPDLATEAFF.